The T cell receptor beta chain described here comes from a study of shared clonotypes between healthy human individuals. This clone was seen a single time. Splitting of each subset's genomic DNA was done evenly across several immunoSEQ plates. Clones were sequenced by immunoSEQ multiplex PCR, and TCRdb holds only the in-frame ones, with some missing. The sample carries hundreds of thousands of clones, 74% recorded once. The CDR3 consists of 14 residues. V lost 4 bases and J 0 bases, leaving 7 bases between the germline ends. Germline lookup yields CDR1 MNHNY and CDR2 SVGAGI (reference sequence). This receptor was taken from a woman under 40 in good health. The chain has TRBV6-6 and TRBJ1-5; D gene ambiguous. Sequencing input: memory CD4+ T cells sorted from blood. Documented subset: CD45RA-negative fraction. The CDR3 sequence: CASSFDYSNQPQHF. DNA for the CDR3: TGTGCCAGCAGTTTTGATTATAGCAATCAGCCCCAGCATTTT.